This T cell receptor (beta chain) was sequenced for a study of T cell responses to AZD1222 COVID-19 vaccine. General study points: Baseline seropositivity characterized only six AZD1222 recipients.

Per germline, CDR1 SGDLS and CDR2 YYNGEE. CDR3 size: 15 residues. The trim removed 4 bases at V and 0 bases at J, leaving 2 bases unmatched. The protocol was immunoSEQ multiplex PCR, while the TCRdb copy is restricted to in-frame clones and leaves out a portion. The data hold about 140,000 clones, with 80% to 90% observed a single time. In regard to this clone: The antigen is not known.

The sequence came from an adult in good health. This chain connects TRBV9 to TRBJ2-1, with 9 bases identical to TRBD2. The material was peripheral blood, obtained on day 0 of AZD1222 vaccination. For the CDR3, the DNA is TGTGCCAGCAGCCTTAGCGGGAGCTCCTACAATGAGCAGTTCTTC. It translates to CASSLSGSSYNEQFF.